This TCR beta chain was sequenced in a study of shared clonotypes between healthy human individuals. Turning to the study itself: Every donor yielded three CD4 naive, three CD4 memory, two CD8 naive and one CD8 memory plate. Study-wide points: Non-shared clonotypes had lower generation probabilities than clonotypes shared by all four sorted-subset donors.

This CDR3 spans 15 amino acids. Between the trimmed V and J ends, which lost 0 bases and 3 bases, there was a span of 9 bases. Germline V lookup: CDR1 GTSNPN, CDR2 SVGIG (reference sequence). TCRdb's table, derived via immunoSEQ multiplex PCR, lists solely in-frame clones and lacks some. The sample lists 1,400,000 or so clones, roughly 98.5% occurring once. As for this clone: The antigen remains unidentified.

The V call is TRBV30, the J call TRBJ2-6; D tentatively reads TRBD1 or TRBD2 (5 bases each). The sequence was obtained from a young man in good health. The sequenced sample was naive CD4+ T cells sorted from blood. As for subset: CD45RA+ positively selected. CDR3 protein: CAWSVRGGGANVLTF. CDR3 coding DNA: TGTGCCTGGAGTGTTCGGGGCGGTGGGGCCAACGTCCTGACTTTC. The variable domain in full, completed from reference TRBV30 and TRBJ2-6, reads SQTIHQWPATLVQPVGSPLSLECTVEGTSNPNLYWYRQAAGRGLQLLFYSVGIGQISSEVPQNLSASRPQDRQFILSSKKLLLSDSGFYLCAWSVRGGGANVLTFGAGSRLTVL.